This TCR beta chain was captured in a study of OX40 agonist ivuxolimab in advanced cancers. General observations from the study: On average, CD8+ T cells showed a greater number of expanded clones than CD4+. Not determined was the antigen specificity of the expanded peripheral T cells.

The germline gives CDR1 LGHNA, CDR2 YSLEER. This CDR3 has 15 amino acids. V shed 0 bases and J shed 0 bases, with 9 bases lying between them. Profiled with immunoSEQ multiplex PCR; TCRdb holds only in-frame clones, not every one. The table records tens of thousands of clones, under 90% of them present only once. Notes on this clone: Its antigen is as yet unknown.

Source: CD4+ or CD8+ T cells sorted from blood, taken in a trial of the OX40 agonist ivuxolimab. J is TRBJ2-7 and V is TRBV4-3; D is unclear. This receptor was identified in an adult with an advanced solid tumor such as melanoma, head and neck, liver or kidney cancer. CDR3 in DNA: TGCGCCAGCAGCCAAGAGAGGCGGAGCTCCTACGAGCAGTACTTC. This gives the protein CASSQERRSSYEQYF.